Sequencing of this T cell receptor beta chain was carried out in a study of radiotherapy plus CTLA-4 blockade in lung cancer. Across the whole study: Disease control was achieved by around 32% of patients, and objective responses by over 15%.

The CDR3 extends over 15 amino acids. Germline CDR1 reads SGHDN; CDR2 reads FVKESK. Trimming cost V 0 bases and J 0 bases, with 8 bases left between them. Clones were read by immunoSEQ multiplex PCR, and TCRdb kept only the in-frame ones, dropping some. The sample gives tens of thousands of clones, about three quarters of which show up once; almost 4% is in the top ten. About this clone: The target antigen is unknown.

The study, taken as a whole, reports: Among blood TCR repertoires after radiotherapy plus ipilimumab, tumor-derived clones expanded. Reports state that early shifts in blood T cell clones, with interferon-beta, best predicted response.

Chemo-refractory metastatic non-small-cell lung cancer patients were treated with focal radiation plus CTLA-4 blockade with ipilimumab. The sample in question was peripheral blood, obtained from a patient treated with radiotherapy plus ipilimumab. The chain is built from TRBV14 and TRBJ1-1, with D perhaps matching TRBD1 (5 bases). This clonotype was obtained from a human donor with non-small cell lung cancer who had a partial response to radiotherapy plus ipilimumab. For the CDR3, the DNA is TGTGCCAGCAGCCAAGAGGTGACAGTGAACACTGAAGCTTTCTTT. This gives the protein CASSQEVTVNTEAFF. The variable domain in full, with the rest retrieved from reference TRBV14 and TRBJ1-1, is EAGVTQFPSHSVIEKGQTVTLRCDPISGHDNLYWYRRVMGKEIKFLLHFVKESKQDESGMPNNRFLAERTGGTYSTLKVQPAELEDSGVYFCASSQEVTVNTEAFFGQGTRLTVV.